Below are 2 T cell receptor beta chains sequenced from a single sample in a study of read filtering for tumor transcriptome and immune sequencing. From approximately 430 ng of RNA, a library with molecular barcoded alpha/delta and beta/gamma adaptors was made. TCRdb passed the reads through MiXCR, listing each CDR3 protein once. This sample has 37,000 or so distinct CDR3 sequences, with roughly 13% found just once. Sequenced input: a population of CD138-negative cells sorted from bone marrow. Source of these receptors: a donor at least 40 years old with multiple myeloma.

J is TRBJ2-5 and V is TRBV20-1; D is perhaps TRBD2 (6 bases). V was pared by 6 bases and J by 2 bases, with 13 bases between. The CDR3 contains 13 residues. Germline V gene sequence: CDR1 DFQATT, CDR2 SNEGSKA (reference sequence). The CDR3 bases are TGCAGTGCCTCCGGGACTTTTCAAGAGACCCAGTACTTC. It codes for CSASGTFQETQYF.

Comments on this clonotype: A much larger clone sits a single nucleotide away, making a read error possible. The chain has TRBV7-9 and TRBJ2-5, with D perhaps matching TRBD2 (7 bases). Germline assignment: CDR1 SEHNR and CDR2 FQNEAQ (reference sequence). CDR3 length: 14 residues. The CDR3 here is CASSLQRGQETQDF. The CDR3 DNA sequence: TGTGCCAGCAGCTTGCAGCGGGGACAAGAGACCCAGGACTTC. Together with reference TRBV7-9 and TRBJ2-5, the CDR3 gives the full variable domain: DTGVSQNPRHKITKRGQNVTFRCDPISEHNRLYWYRQTLGQGPEFLTYFQNEAQLEKSRLLSDRFSAERPKGSFSTLEIQRTEQGDSAMYLCASSLQRGQETQDFGPGTRLLVL.